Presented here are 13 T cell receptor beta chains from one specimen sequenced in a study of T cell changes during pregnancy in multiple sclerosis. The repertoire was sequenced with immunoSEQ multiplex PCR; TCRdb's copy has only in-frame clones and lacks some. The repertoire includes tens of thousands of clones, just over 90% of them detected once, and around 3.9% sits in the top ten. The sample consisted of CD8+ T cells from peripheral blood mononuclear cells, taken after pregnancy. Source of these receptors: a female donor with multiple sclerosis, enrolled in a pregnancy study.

CDR3 sequence reads: CASRGTGNQETQYF. CDR3 sequence (DNA): TGTGCCAGCAGGGGGACAGGGAACCAAGAGACCCAGTACTTC. The rearrangement uses TRBV6-5 and TRBJ2-5; 9 bases agree with TRBD1. Germline CDR1 and CDR2: MNHEY and SVGAGI. V shed 6 bases and J 0 bases; nucleotides not matched to a gene: 2. This CDR3 contains 14 residues.

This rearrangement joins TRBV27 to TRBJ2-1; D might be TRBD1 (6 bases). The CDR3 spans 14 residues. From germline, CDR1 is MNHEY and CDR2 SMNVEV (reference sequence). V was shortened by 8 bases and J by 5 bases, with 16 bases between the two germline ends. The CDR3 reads CASGDTNNNNEQFF. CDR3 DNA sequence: TGTGCCAGCGGGGACACGAACAACAACAATGAGCAGTTCTTC.

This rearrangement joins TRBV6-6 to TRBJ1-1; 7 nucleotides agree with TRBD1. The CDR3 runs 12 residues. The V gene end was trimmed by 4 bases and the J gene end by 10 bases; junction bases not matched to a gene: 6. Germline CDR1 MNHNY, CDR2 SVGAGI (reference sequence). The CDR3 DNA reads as TGTGCCAGCAGTTCAGGGGGATCGGGAGCTTTCTTT. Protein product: CASSSGGSGAFF.

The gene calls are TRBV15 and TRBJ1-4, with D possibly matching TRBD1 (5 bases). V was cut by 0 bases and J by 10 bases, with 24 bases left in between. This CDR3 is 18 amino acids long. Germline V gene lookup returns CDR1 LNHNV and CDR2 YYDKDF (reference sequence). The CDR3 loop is CATSRDLGMGEVVGKLFF. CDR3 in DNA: TGTGCCACCAGCAGAGATCTGGGGATGGGGGAGGTAGTTGGAAAACTGTTTTTT.

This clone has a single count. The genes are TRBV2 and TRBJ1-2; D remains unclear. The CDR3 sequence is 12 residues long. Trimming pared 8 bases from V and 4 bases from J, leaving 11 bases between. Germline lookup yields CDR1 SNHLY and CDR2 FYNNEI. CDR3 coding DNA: TGTGCCAGCGGTGGAGGCATCTATGGCTACACCTTC. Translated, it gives CASGGGIYGYTF.

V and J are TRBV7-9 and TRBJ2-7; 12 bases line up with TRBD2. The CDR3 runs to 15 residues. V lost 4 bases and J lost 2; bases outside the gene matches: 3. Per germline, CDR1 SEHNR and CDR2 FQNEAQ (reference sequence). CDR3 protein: CASSSLAGGTYEQYF. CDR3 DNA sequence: TGTGCCAGCAGCTCACTAGCGGGAGGAACCTACGAGCAGTACTTC.

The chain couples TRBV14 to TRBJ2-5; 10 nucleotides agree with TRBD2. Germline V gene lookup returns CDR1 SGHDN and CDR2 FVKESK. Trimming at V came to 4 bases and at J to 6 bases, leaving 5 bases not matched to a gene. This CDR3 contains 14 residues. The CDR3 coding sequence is TGTGCCAGCAGCCCGCTAGCGGGAGAAAAGACCCAGTACTTC. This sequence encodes CASSPLAGEKTQYF. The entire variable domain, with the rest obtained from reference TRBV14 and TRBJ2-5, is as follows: EAGVTQFPSHSVIEKGQTVTLRCDPISGHDNLYWYRRVMGKEIKFLLHFVKESKQDESGMPNNRFLAERTGGTYSTLKVQPAELEDSGVYFCASSPLAGEKTQYFGPGTRLLVL.

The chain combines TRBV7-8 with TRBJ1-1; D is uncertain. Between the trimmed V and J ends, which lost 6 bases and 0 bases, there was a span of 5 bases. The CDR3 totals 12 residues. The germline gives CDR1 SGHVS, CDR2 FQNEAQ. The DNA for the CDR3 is TGTGCCAGCAGTCCAATGAACACTGAAGCTTTCTTT. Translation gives CASSPMNTEAFF.

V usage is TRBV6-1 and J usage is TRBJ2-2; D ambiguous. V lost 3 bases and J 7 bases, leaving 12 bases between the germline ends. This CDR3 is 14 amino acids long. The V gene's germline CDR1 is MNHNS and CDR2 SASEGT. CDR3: CASSERSESGELFF. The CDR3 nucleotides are TGTGCCAGCAGTGAGAGGAGTGAGAGCGGGGAGCTGTTTTTT.

The DNA of the CDR3 is TGTGCCAGCAGTTTATCGTCCGGGAACACTGAAGCTTTCTTT. This encodes CASSLSSGNTEAFF. The chain employs TRBV27 and TRBJ1-1; unclear D gene. Germline V lookup: CDR1 MNHEY, CDR2 SMNVEV (reference sequence). V was pared by 0 bases and J by 1 base, with 6 bases between. The CDR3 consists of 14 residues.

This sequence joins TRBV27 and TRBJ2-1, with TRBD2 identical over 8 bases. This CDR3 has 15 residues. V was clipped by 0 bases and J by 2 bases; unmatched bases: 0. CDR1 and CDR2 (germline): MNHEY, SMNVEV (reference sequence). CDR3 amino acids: CASSLSAGAYNEQFF. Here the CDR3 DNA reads TGTGCCAGCAGTTTATCAGCGGGAGCCTACAATGAGCAGTTCTTC.

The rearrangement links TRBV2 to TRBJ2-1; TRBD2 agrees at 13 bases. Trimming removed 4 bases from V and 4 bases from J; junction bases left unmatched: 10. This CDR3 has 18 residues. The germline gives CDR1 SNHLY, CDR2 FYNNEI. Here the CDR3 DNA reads TGTGCCAGCAGTGGGATACTAGCGGGGGGGCCTATGTACAATGAGCAGTTCTTC. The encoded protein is CASSGILAGGPMYNEQFF.

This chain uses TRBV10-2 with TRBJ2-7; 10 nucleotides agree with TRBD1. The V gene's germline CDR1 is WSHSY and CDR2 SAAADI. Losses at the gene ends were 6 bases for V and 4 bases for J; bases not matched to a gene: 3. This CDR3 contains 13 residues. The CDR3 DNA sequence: TGCGCCAGCAGACCGGGACAGGGGTACGAGCAGTACTTC. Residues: CASRPGQGYEQYF.